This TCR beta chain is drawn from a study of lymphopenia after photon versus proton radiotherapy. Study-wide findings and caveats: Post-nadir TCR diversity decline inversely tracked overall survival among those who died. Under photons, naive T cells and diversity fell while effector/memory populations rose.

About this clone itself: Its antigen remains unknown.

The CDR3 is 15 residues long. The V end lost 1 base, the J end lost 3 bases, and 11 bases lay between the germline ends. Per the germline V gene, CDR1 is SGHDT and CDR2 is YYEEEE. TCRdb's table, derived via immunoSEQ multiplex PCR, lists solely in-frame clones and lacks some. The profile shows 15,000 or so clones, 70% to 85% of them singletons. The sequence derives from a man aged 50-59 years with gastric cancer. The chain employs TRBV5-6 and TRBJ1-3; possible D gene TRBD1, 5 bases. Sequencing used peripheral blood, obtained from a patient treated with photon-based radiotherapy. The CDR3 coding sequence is TGTGCCAGCAGCTTGCGGGGCGGGTATGGAAACACCATATATTTT. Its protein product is CASSLRGGYGNTIYF.